This entry concerns a single T cell receptor (beta chain). In its sample, this clonotype was seen many times. It lacks a known antigen. No much larger clone is present one base from it, and per-base qualities are unavailable. Library preparation was by PCR. The sequencer was an Illumina HiSeq 2500. Unique molecular identifiers were incorporated into TCR beta cDNA libraries to reduce PCR and sequencing biases. Some 500,000 cDNA molecules were obtained for every 1 to 10 million input T cells, so each molecule roughly corresponded to one T cell. The patient libraries were prepared and sequenced with the same protocol used for the earlier healthy control dataset. Samples belonging to the same batch were prepared together, multiplexed and sequenced on a shared HiSeq lane. The authors' analysis ran thus. Raw barcoded reads were processed with MIGEC, and single-read molecular identifier groups were discarded before consensus assembly and CDR3 extraction. VDJtools was used for post-analysis of the clonotype tables, with diversity normalized by down-sampling every dataset to the smallest sample size. Repertoire overlap clustering matched CDR3 amino acid but not nucleotide sequences to correct batch-related cross-sample contamination. The raw public reads went through TCRdb reprocessing: fastp at Q25, MiXCR clone calling, in-frame beta chains kept. One record per CDR3 amino acid sequence lists the most common genes and DNA. Here the V and J calls rest on TCRdb's processing, not on the authors' analysis. This sample has some 240,000 distinct CDR3 sequences in its table, and 35% to 45% of those were observed once. Around 5% of the sample is taken by the ten largest.

This entry comes from a study of post-analysis software for immune sequencing data (dated by TCRdb to the mid-2010s). Broadly, across the study: Recorded disease courses included relapsing-remitting, secondary progressive and progressive-relapsing multiple sclerosis, with some patients lacking subtype annotation. A subset of samples was prepared in parallel using single-end sample barcoding, then pooled and co-amplified after Illumina adapter ligation. The patient repertoires were compared against approximately eleven previously published healthy control repertoires obtained from donors aged about 6 to 26 years. General study outcomes and caveats: Patients showed significantly higher frequencies than controls for roughly 5 TRBV segments, among them TRBV5-6, TRBV5-1 and TRBV20-1. Significantly lower normalized Chao1 diversity was found in multiple sclerosis patients than in controls, suggesting substantial peripheral T-cell clonal expansion. The control group was slightly older than the multiple sclerosis patient group. Direct clustering with F measure showed strong co-clustering of samples prepared in the same batch, prompting a batch-effect correction.

The CDR3 contains 13 residues, cysteine and phenylalanine counted. Here the CDR3 DNA is all that survives: 39 bases in frame from base 1. The germline V gene sets CDR1 to SGHRS and CDR2 to YFSETQ. V is shortened by 0 bases, J by 5 bases, and the region joining them spans 8 bases. To demonstrate the VDJtools post-analysis software, the study profiled TCR beta repertoires from the peripheral blood of about a dozen young patients with multiple sclerosis. The patients with multiple sclerosis were children and adolescents between roughly 6 and 17 years of age. The TCR was taken from a girl aged 10-17 years with multiple sclerosis. The sequencing sample was made of blood. The sequence joins TRBV5-1 to TRBJ1-1; the D gene cannot be resolved reliably. The sequenced DNA: TGCGCCAGCAGCTTGGGTCAGAGTACTGAAGCTTTCTTT. Translation gives CASSLGQSTEAFF.